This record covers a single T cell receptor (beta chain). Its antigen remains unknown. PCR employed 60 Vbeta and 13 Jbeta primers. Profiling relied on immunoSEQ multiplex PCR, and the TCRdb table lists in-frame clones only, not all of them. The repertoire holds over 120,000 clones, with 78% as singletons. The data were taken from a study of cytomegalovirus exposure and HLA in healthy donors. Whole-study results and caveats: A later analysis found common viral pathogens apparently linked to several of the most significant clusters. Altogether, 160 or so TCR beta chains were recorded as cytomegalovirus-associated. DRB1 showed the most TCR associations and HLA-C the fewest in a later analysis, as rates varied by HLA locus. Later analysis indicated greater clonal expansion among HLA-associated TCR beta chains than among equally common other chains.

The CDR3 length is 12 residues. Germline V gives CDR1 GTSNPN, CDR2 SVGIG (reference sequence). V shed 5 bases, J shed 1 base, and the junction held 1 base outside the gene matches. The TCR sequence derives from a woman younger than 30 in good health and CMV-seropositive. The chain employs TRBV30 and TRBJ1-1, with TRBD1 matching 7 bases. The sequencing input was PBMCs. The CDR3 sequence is CAWGTENTEAFF. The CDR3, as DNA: TGTGCCTGGGGGACAGAGAACACTGAAGCTTTCTTT.